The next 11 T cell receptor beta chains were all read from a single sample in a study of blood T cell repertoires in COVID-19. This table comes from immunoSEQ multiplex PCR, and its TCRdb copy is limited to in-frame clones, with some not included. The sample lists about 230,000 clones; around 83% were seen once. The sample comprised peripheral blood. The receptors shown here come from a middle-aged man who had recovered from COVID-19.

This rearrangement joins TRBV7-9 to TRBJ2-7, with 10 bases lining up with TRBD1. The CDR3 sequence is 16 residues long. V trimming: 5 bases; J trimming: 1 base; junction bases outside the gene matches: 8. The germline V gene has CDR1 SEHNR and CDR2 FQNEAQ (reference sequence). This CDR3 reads CASSLFGQGGSYEQYF. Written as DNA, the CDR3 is TGTGCCAGCAGCCTATTTGGACAGGGGGGATCCTACGAGCAGTACTTC.

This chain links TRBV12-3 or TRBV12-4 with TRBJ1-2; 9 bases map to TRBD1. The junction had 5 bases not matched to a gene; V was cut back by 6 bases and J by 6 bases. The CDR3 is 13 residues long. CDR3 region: CASRGQGGNGYTF. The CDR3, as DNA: TGTGCCAGCAGGGGACAGGGTGGGAATGGCTACACCTTC.

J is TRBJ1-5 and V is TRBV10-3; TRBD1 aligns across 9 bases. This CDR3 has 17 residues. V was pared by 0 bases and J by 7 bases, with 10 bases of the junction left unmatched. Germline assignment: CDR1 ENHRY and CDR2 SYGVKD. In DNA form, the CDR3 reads TGTGCCATCAGTGAGTCGATGGGGACAGGGAGGCGACAGCCCCAGCATTTT. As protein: CAISESMGTGRRQPQHF.

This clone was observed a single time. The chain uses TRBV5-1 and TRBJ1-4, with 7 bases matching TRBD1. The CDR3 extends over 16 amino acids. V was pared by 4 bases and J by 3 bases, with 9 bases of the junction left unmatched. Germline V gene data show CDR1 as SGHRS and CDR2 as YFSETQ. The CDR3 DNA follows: TGCGCCAGCAGCCCGGGGGACAGAGGTTCTAATGAAAAACTGTTTTTT. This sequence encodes CASSPGDRGSNEKLFF. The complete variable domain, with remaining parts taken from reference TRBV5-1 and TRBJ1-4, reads KAGVTQTPRYLIKTRGQQVTLSCSPISGHRSVSWYQQTPGQGLQFLFEYFSETQRNKGNFPGRFSGRQFSNSRSEMNVSTLELGDSALYLCASSPGDRGSNEKLFFGSGTQLSVL.

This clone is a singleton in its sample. The CDR3 is CASRVAGGRNTEAFF. The CDR3, as DNA: TGCGCCAGCAGGGTCGCGGGGGGGAGGAACACTGAAGCTTTCTTT. This chain connects TRBV4-1 to TRBJ1-1; maybe TRBD1 (5 bases). Germline V gene data show CDR1 as MGHRA and CDR2 as YSYEKL. This CDR3 has 15 residues. V was trimmed by 6 bases and J by 1 base, leaving 15 bases between them.

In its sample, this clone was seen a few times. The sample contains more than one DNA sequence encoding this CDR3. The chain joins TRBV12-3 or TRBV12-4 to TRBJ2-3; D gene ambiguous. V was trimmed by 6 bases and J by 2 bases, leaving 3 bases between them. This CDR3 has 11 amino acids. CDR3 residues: CASSSTDTQYF. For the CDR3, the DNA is TGTGCCAGCAGCTCCACAGATACGCAGTATTTT.

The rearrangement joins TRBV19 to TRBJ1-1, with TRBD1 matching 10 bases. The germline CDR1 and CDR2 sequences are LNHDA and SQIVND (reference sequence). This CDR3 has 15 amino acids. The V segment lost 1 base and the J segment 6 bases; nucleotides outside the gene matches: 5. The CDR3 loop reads CASSIGDRGFAEAFF. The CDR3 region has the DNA TGTGCCAGTAGTATAGGGGACAGGGGTTTCGCTGAAGCTTTCTTT.

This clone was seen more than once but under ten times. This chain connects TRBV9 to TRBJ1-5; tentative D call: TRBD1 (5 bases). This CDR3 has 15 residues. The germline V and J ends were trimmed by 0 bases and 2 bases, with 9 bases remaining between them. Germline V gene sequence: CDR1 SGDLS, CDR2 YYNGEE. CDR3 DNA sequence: TGTGCCAGCAGCGTAGAAGTACAGGGCAATCAGCCCCAGCATTTT. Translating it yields CASSVEVQGNQPQHF. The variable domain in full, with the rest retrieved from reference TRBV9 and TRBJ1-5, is DSGVTQTPKHLITATGQRVTLRCSPRSGDLSVYWYQQSLDQGLQFLIQYYNGEERAKGNILERFSAQQFPDLHSELNLSSLELGDSALYFCASSVEVQGNQPQHFGDGTRLSIL.

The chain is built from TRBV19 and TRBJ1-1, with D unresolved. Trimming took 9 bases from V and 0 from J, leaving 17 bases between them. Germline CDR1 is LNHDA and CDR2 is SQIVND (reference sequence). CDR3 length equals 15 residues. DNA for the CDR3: TGTGCCAGCCGGGGTAGGACTCTTATGAACACTGAAGCTTTCTTT. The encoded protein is CASRGRTLMNTEAFF.

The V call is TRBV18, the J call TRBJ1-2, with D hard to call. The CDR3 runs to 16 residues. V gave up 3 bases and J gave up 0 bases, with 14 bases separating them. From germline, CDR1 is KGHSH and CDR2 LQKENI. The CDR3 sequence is CASSPILLGANYGYTF. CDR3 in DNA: TGTGCCAGCTCACCGATATTACTGGGAGCTAACTATGGCTACACCTTC. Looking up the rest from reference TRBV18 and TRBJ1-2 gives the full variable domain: NAGVMQNPRHLVRRRGQEARLRCSPMKGHSHVYWYRQLPEEGLKFMVYLQKENIIDESGMPKERFSAEFPKEGPSILRIQQVVRGDSAAYFCASSPILLGANYGYTFGSGTRLTVV.

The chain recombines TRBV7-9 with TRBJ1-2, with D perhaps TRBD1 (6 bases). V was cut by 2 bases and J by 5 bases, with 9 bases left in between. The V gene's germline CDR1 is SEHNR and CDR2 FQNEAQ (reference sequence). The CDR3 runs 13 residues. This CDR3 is CASSLPQGYGYTF. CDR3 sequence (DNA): TGTGCCAGCAGCTTACCCCAGGGGTATGGCTACACCTTC.